The sequence of this TCR beta chain was determined in a study of CD8 T cells in Susac syndrome. Random-hexamer reverse transcription was applied to about 0.5 to 1 ug RNA. The method of amplification for TCR beta CDR3 was immunoSEQ multiplex PCR, covering 54 Vbeta and 13 Jbeta. TCRdb redid the calling of the immunoSEQ multiplex PCR reads with MiXCR, one entry per CDR3 protein. The profile covers 150,000 to 200,000 distinct CDR3 sequences, with 90% to 95% appearing a single time and 0.08% taken by the ten largest. V was clipped by 1 base and J by 8 bases, with 9 bases between them. The CDR3 is 12 residues long.

This sequence joins TRBV12-3 or TRBV12-4 and TRBJ2-7; D unresolved. Source material: CD4+ T cells from PBMCs. This receptor was taken from a human donor in good health. The CDR3 protein is CASSLVGFQQYF. The CDR3 DNA follows: TGTGCCAGCAGTTTAGTCGGCTTCCAGCAGTACTTC.